The 32 T cell receptor beta chains presented below share a single source sample, sequenced in a study of technical replicates of blood from a few donors. TCRdb keeps only in-frame clones here, not all; method: immunoSEQ multiplex PCR. This table holds under 90,000 clones, around 94% found once. Sequencing was done on a sample of T cells isolated from PBMCs. Every receptor here comes from a human donor in good health.

The V gene is TRBV29-1, the J gene TRBJ1-3, with a weak D call TRBD1 (5 bases). This CDR3 contains 13 residues. Germline V gene lookup returns CDR1 SQVTM and CDR2 ANQGSEA. V was pared by 1 base and J by 1 base, with 5 bases between. The CDR3 region has the DNA TGCAGCGTTGAAGGACAGTCTGGAAACACCATATATTTT. This gives the protein CSVEGQSGNTIYF.

The chain recombines TRBV6-5 with TRBJ1-3; 7 bases match TRBD1. Germline-derived CDR1 and CDR2 are MNHEY and SVGAGI. The CDR3 has 14 amino acids. The V and J ends lost 8 bases and 4 bases, in that order; junction bases with no gene match: 8. CDR3 nucleotides: TGTGCCAGCCGGGCGTTGGACAGGGGAAACACCATATATTTT. Translating gives CASRALDRGNTIYF.

The chain combines TRBV6-1 with TRBJ1-5; 9 positions agree with TRBD1. Germline-derived CDR1 and CDR2 are MNHNS and SASEGT. The CDR3 runs to 18 residues. V was pared by 6 bases and J by 5 bases, with 17 bases of the junction left unmatched. The CDR3 nucleotides are TGTGCCAGCAGCGAAAACCCGGGACAGGGTAAGGGGGATCAGCCCCAGCATTTT. Translated: CASSENPGQGKGDQPQHF.

This clone has only a few counts. The gene calls are TRBV5-4 and TRBJ1-1, with TRBD1 matching 7 bases. With 3 bases clipped from V and 1 base from J, the junction kept 6 bases outside the gene matches. CDR1 and CDR2 from the germline V gene are SGHNT and YYREEE (reference sequence). CDR3 length equals 15 residues. CDR3 nucleotides: TGTGCCAGCAGCTCCCGACGACAGGGGAACACTGAAGCTTTCTTT. Its translation: CASSSRRQGNTEAFF.

The V gene is TRBV6-1, the J gene TRBJ2-2; 9 bases are a match to TRBD2. Losses at the gene ends were 1 base for V and 5 bases for J; bases not matched to a gene: 17. The germline gives CDR1 MNHNS, CDR2 SASEGT. This CDR3 spans 20 amino acids. The CDR3 sequence: CASSEGLPISGGPGTGELFF. The CDR3 DNA sequence: TGTGCCAGCAGTGAAGGCCTCCCTATTAGCGGGGGCCCGGGGACCGGGGAGCTGTTTTTT.

V gene TRBV6-5 combines with J gene TRBJ1-5; D unresolved. The CDR3 has 13 residues. Germline V gene sequence: CDR1 MNHEY, CDR2 SVGAGI. Trimming stripped 6 bases from V and 11 bases from J, with 17 bases between. In DNA form, the CDR3 reads TGTGCCAGCAGGAAGACGAGGAAGGATGCCCAGCATTTT. Translated, it gives CASRKTRKDAQHF.

The V call is TRBV2, the J call TRBJ1-1; D gene unclear. This CDR3 comprises 15 residues. Germline values: CDR1 SNHLY, CDR2 FYNNEI. Trimming removed 3 bases from V and 3 bases from J, with 14 bases in between. This CDR3 reads CASSDVGGVDTEAFF. The CDR3 coding sequence is TGTGCCAGCAGTGATGTGGGCGGGGTGGACACTGAAGCTTTCTTT.

The rearrangement joins TRBV9 to TRBJ1-2; D might be TRBD1 (6 bases). The V gene lost 4 bases and the J gene lost 2 bases, with 12 bases spanning the gap. The CDR3 loop spans 14 amino acids. The germline V gene has CDR1 SGDLS and CDR2 YYNGEE. The CDR3 is CASSPQGSNYGYTF. The DNA of the CDR3 is TGTGCCAGCAGCCCACAGGGTTCCAACTATGGCTACACCTTC.

The chain links TRBV5-6 to TRBJ1-1; TRBD1 matches at 9 bases. Germline trimming cut 0 bases from V and 1 base from J; bases unmatched to any gene: 4. CDR1 is SGHDT and CDR2 is YYEEEE in the germline V gene. The CDR3 has 16 amino acids. DNA for the CDR3: TGTGCCAGCAGCTTGGTAGGGACAGGGACGAACACTGAAGCTTTCTTT. Amino acid sequence: CASSLVGTGTNTEAFF.

The V gene is TRBV28, the J gene TRBJ1-3; 7 bases agree with TRBD1. The germline V gene has CDR1 MDHEN and CDR2 SYDVKM. With V trimmed by 5 bases and J by 4 bases, 5 bases remained unmatched. The CDR3 contains 14 residues. CDR3 DNA: TGTGCCAGCAGTGACAGGGCGTTAGGAAACACCATATATTTT. Translated: CASSDRALGNTIYF.

The chain joins TRBV19 to TRBJ2-7; the match to TRBD2 covers 9 bases. The CDR3 contains 16 residues. The germline CDR1 and CDR2 sequences are LNHDA and SQIVND (reference sequence). Unmatched junction bases numbered 4, after V lost 1 base and J lost 0 bases. This CDR3 is CASSIALAGHSYEQYF. CDR3 DNA: TGTGCCAGTAGTATAGCACTAGCGGGCCACTCCTACGAGCAGTACTTC.

The chain uses TRBV7-8 and TRBJ1-5, with a tentative D call TRBD1 (6 bases). V was trimmed by 2 bases and J by 0 bases, leaving 8 bases between them. Germline assignment: CDR1 SGHVS and CDR2 FQNEAQ. This CDR3 region has 15 residues. CDR3 in DNA: TGTGCCAGCAGCTTAACGACAGGTAGCAATCAGCCCCAGCATTTT. This gives the protein CASSLTTGSNQPQHF.

V usage is TRBV29-1 and J usage is TRBJ2-5; 7 bases align to TRBD1. The CDR3 has 14 amino acids. Per germline, CDR1 SQVTM and CDR2 ANQGSEA. With V trimmed by 4 bases and J by 5 bases, 10 bases remained unmatched. This CDR3 reads CSVAHRGGDETQYF. For the CDR3, the DNA is TGCAGCGTTGCCCATAGAGGGGGCGATGAGACCCAGTACTTC.

This chain links TRBV27 with TRBJ1-1; perhaps TRBD1 as D (6 bases). V lost 3 bases, J lost 1 base, and 9 bases lay in between. The CDR3 runs 14 residues. Germline V lookup: CDR1 MNHEY, CDR2 SMNVEV (reference sequence). CDR3 in amino acids: CASSFDRRNTEAFF. The CDR3 nucleotides are TGTGCCAGCAGTTTTGACAGGAGGAACACTGAAGCTTTCTTT.

The chain carries TRBV6-1 and TRBJ2-1; D is unresolved. This CDR3 has 17 amino acids. V was clipped by 3 bases and J by 3 bases, with 18 bases between them. Per the germline V gene, CDR1 is MNHNS and CDR2 is SASEGT. The CDR3: CASSDILSQLVYNEQFF. In nucleotides, the CDR3 is TGTGCCAGCAGTGATATATTATCCCAACTCGTCTACAATGAGCAGTTCTTC.

V and J are TRBV6-1 and TRBJ2-3, with 8 bases matching TRBD2. J was trimmed by 5 bases and V by 0 bases; bases with no gene match: 10. The CDR3 length is 17 residues. CDR1 is MNHNS and CDR2 is SASEGT in the germline V gene. The CDR3 DNA is TGTGCCAGCAGTGAAGCGCAGTCGGGAGGGCCCGTAGATACGCAGTATTTT. This sequence encodes CASSEAQSGGPVDTQYF.

This clone occurred once. The chain uses TRBV5-4 and TRBJ2-1; 7 bases fit TRBD2. Looked up from germline, CDR1 is SGHNT and CDR2 is YYREEE (reference sequence). J gave up 1 base and V 5 bases, and 12 bases lay outside the gene matches. The CDR3 length is 17 residues. CDR3 protein: CASSPSGDSRSYNEQFF. CDR3 nucleotides: TGTGCCAGCAGTCCGAGCGGGGATTCGAGGTCCTACAATGAGCAGTTCTTC.

The chain is built from TRBV6-1 and TRBJ1-5; TRBD1 agrees at 9 bases. The CDR3 has 14 residues. Per the germline V gene, CDR1 is MNHNS and CDR2 is SASEGT. V lost 7 bases to trimming and J lost 7 bases; unmatched junction nucleotides: 8. The CDR3 spells CASTRTGGGQPQHF. CDR3 coding DNA: TGTGCCAGCACTAGAACAGGGGGCGGGCAGCCCCAGCATTTT.

The chain carries TRBV9 and TRBJ1-6; TRBD1 might be the D (6 bases). The CDR3 has 14 amino acids. Deletions cut 0 bases from V and 7 bases from J, with 8 bases between. Germline CDR1 reads SGDLS; CDR2 reads YYNGEE. The CDR3: CASSVVGANSPLHF. The DNA for the CDR3 is TGTGCCAGCAGCGTAGTGGGGGCGAATTCACCCCTCCACTTT.

This chain links TRBV10-3 with TRBJ2-1, with 12 bases matching TRBD2. Germline CDR1 is ENHRY and CDR2 is SYGVKD. The junction had 9 bases not matched to a gene; V was cut back by 2 bases and J by 7 bases. This CDR3 is 17 amino acids long. CDR3 DNA sequence: TGTGCCATCAGTGAGCCCCGGACTAGCGGGGAGGAGAATGAGCAGTTCTTC. Translation gives CAISEPRTSGEENEQFF.

In the case of this clone: In the same sample, other DNA sequences code for this CDR3. The chain joins TRBV7-2 to TRBJ2-7; TRBD2 matches at 12 bases. Germline lookup yields CDR1 SGHTA and CDR2 FQGNSA. This CDR3 comprises 14 residues. Trimming cost V 5 bases and J 4 bases; bases outside gene matches: 3. The CDR3, as DNA: TGTGCCAGCAGCCTGGGACTAGCGGGTTACGAGCAGTACTTC. As protein: CASSLGLAGYEQYF. The whole variable domain, remainder taken from reference TRBV7-2 and TRBJ2-7, is GAGVSQSPSNKVTEKGKDVELRCDPISGHTALYWYRQSLGQGLEFLIYFQGNSAPDKSGLPSDRFSAERTGGSVSTLTIQRTQQEDSAVYLCASSLGLAGYEQYFGPGTRLTVT.

This chain connects TRBV6-1 to TRBJ2-7; D is unclear. Trimming removed 3 bases at V and 1 base at J, with 7 bases between. Germline values: CDR1 MNHNS, CDR2 SASEGT. The CDR3 is made up of 13 amino acids. CDR3 coding DNA: TGTGCCAGCAGTGATAGCTCATCCTACGAGCAGTACTTC. The encoded protein is CASSDSSSYEQYF.

V gene TRBV28 combines with J gene TRBJ2-1; 7 bases match TRBD2. Per germline, CDR1 MDHEN and CDR2 SYDVKM. CDR3 length: 15 amino acids. Trimming cost V 5 bases and J 2 bases; bases outside gene matches: 6. The CDR3 is CASSVPGTTYNEQFF. CDR3 coding DNA: TGTGCCAGCAGTGTCCCAGGGACTACCTACAATGAGCAGTTCTTC.

This chain links TRBV6-4 with TRBJ2-1; 9 positions match TRBD2. The CDR3 is 16 amino acids. Germline V gene data show CDR1 as MRHNA and CDR2 as SNTAGT. The trim removed 3 bases at V and 4 bases at J, leaving 7 bases unmatched. The CDR3: CASSEAAGGAYNEQFF. The CDR3, as DNA: TGTGCCAGCAGTGAGGCAGCGGGGGGCGCTTACAATGAGCAGTTCTTC.

This chain uses TRBV5-1 with TRBJ1-5; 7 nucleotides line up with TRBD1. From germline, CDR1 is SGHRS and CDR2 YFSETQ. The CDR3 extends over 15 amino acids. V shed 0 bases and J 3 bases; nucleotides not matched to a gene: 3. DNA for the CDR3: TGCGCCAGCAGCTTGGAGGGACAGACCAATCAGCCCCAGCATTTT. This gives the protein CASSLEGQTNQPQHF. The complete variable domain, with remaining parts taken from reference TRBV5-1 and TRBJ1-5, reads KAGVTQTPRYLIKTRGQQVTLSCSPISGHRSVSWYQQTPGQGLQFLFEYFSETQRNKGNFPGRFSGRQFSNSRSEMNVSTLELGDSALYLCASSLEGQTNQPQHFGDGTRLSIL.

This clone was seen only once. The chain recombines TRBV29-1 with TRBJ2-7; tentatively, D is TRBD2 (5 bases). V dropped 7 bases and J dropped 6 bases, with 16 bases sitting between them. The CDR3 consists of 12 residues. Per germline, CDR1 SQVTM and CDR2 ANQGSEA. The chain's CDR3 is CSASAGRAEQYF. As DNA, the CDR3 is TGCAGCGCCTCGGCGGGTCGGGCCGAGCAGTACTTC.

This clone was observed a single time. The V and J genes are TRBV28 and TRBJ2-2; 7 bases are a match to TRBD1. Trimming took 3 bases from V and 5 from J; bases not matched to a gene: 9. The CDR3 loop spans 16 amino acids. Germline CDR1 and CDR2: MDHEN and SYDVKM. The CDR3 coding sequence is TGTGCCAGCAGTTTTGACCGGGACAGTGGGACCGGGGAGCTGTTTTTT. Protein product: CASSFDRDSGTGELFF.

V gene TRBV27 combines with J gene TRBJ2-2; D is unclear. V shed 5 bases and J shed 2 bases, with 6 bases lying between them. Germline lookup yields CDR1 MNHEY and CDR2 SMNVEV (reference sequence). This CDR3 has 13 residues. The CDR3 sequence is CASSTSNTGELFF. The CDR3 DNA follows: TGTGCCAGCAGTACGAGTAACACCGGGGAGCTGTTTTTT.

CDR3 coding DNA: TGTGCCAGCAGGAGCCTCAGGGGGCTCTCTGGAAACACCATATATTTT. Its protein product is CASRSLRGLSGNTIYF. The chain links TRBV5-6 to TRBJ1-3, with 8 bases that match TRBD1. Germline trimming cut 5 bases from V and 0 bases from J; bases unmatched to any gene: 7. The CDR3 extends over 16 amino acids. Germline lookup yields CDR1 SGHDT and CDR2 YYEEEE.

This chain connects TRBV4-2 to TRBJ2-1, with a tentative D call TRBD2 (5 bases). Trimming stripped 0 bases from V and 0 bases from J, with 9 bases between. The CDR3 consists of 16 residues. Germline CDR1 LGHNA, CDR2 YNFKEQ. The CDR3 nucleotides are TGTGCCAGCAGCCAAGAACCCCGGGGCTCCTACAATGAGCAGTTCTTC. Translated: CASSQEPRGSYNEQFF.

V and J are TRBV28 and TRBJ2-1; D call uncertain. Germline V CDR1 and CDR2: MDHEN, SYDVKM. This CDR3 comprises 13 residues. V lost 5 bases to trimming and J lost 3 bases, with 8 bases between them. The CDR3 nucleotides read TGTGCCAGCAGTCGAGAGTTCTACAATGAGCAGTTCTTC. Translated: CASSREFYNEQFF.

The CDR3 nucleotides are TGCGCCAGCAGCCAAGGTATGGGCGGGACGGCCTACGAGCAGTACTTC. Translated, it gives CASSQGMGGTAYEQYF. The chain couples TRBV4-1 to TRBJ2-7; D possibly corresponds to TRBD2 (6 bases). Per germline, CDR1 MGHRA and CDR2 YSYEKL. Between the trimmed V and J ends, which lost 1 base and 2 bases, there was a span of 15 bases. CDR3 length equals 16 residues.